This TCR beta chain originates from a study of T-cell memory formation after mild COVID-19. Whole-study findings and limits: Contracting CD8+ clones were enriched in EMRA, CD4+ mainly in CM and EM.

V gave up 6 bases and J gave up 5 bases, with 19 bases separating them. Germline CDR1 is MNHEY and CDR2 is SVGEGT. CDR3 length equals 15 residues. Each CDR3 protein is one row after TCRdb ran MiXCR on the 5' RACE reads. The repertoire holds 350,000 to 450,000 distinct CDR3 sequences, with roughly 20% as singletons. Turning to this clonotype: Its antigen is still unknown.

This clonotype originated in an adult woman who had mild COVID-19 (a few samples of this study predate the infection). Cell type and time point are not known. V and J are TRBV6-2 or TRBV6-3 and TRBJ2-5; D might be TRBD2 (6 bases). Source material: PBMCs or a T cell subset sorted from them (not recorded which). The CDR3 sequence is CASSTPREFRETQYF. Written as DNA, the CDR3 is TGTGCCAGCAGCACGCCTCGGGAGTTCAGGGAGACCCAGTACTTC.